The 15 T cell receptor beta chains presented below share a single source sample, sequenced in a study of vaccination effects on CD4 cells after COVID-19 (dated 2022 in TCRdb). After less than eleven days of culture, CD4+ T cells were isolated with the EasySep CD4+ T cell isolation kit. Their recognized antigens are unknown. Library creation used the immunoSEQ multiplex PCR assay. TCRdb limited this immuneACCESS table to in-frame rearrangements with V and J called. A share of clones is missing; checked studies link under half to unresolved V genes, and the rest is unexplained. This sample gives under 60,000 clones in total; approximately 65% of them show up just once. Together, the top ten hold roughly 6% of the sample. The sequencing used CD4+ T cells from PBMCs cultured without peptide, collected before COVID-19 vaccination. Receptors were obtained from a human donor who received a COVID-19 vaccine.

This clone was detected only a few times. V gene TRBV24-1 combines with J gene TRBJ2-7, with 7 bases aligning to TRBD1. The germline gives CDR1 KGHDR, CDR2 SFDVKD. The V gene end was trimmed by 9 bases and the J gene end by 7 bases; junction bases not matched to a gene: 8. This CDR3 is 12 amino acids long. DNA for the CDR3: TGTGCCACCTCTCCAGGGGGAAGGGAGCAGTACTTC. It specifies CATSPGGREQYF.

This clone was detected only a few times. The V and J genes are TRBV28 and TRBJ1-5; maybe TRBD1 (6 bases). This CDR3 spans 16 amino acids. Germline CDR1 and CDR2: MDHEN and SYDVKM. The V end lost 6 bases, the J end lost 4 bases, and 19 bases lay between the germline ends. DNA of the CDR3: TGTGCCAGCAGCCCTTCAGGGGTACTTCGGAATCAGCCCCAGCATTTT. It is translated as CASSPSGVLRNQPQHF. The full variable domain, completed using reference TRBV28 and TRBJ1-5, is DVKVTQSSRYLVKRTGEKVFLECVQDMDHENMFWYRQDPGLGLRLIYFSYDVKMKEKGDIPEGYSVSREKKERFSLILESASTNQTSMYLCASSPSGVLRNQPQHFGDGTRLSIL.

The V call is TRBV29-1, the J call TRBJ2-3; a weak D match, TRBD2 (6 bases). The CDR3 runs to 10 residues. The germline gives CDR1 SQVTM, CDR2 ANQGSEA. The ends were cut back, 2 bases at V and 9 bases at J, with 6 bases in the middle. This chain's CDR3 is CSVERGTQYF. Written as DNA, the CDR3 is TGCAGCGTTGAACGGGGGACGCAGTATTTT.

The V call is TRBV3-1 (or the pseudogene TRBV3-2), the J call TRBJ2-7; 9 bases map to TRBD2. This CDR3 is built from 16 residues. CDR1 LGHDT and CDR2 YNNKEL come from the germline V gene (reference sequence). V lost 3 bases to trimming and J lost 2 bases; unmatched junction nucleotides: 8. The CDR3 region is CASSHWGLAGAYEQYF. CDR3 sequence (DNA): TGTGCCAGCAGCCATTGGGGGTTAGCGGGGGCCTACGAGCAGTACTTC.

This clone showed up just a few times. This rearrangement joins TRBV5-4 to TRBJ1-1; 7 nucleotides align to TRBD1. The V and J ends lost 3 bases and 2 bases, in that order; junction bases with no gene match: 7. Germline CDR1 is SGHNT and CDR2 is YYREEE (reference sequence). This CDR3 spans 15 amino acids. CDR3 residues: CASSSETGVNTEAFF. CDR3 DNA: TGTGCCAGCAGCTCGGAAACAGGGGTTAACACTGAAGCTTTCTTT.

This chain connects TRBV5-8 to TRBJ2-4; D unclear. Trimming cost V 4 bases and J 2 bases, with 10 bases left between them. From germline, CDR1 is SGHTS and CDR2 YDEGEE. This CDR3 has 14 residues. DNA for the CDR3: TGTGCCAGCAGCCGACACTTAACCAAAAACATTCAGTACTTC. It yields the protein CASSRHLTKNIQYF.

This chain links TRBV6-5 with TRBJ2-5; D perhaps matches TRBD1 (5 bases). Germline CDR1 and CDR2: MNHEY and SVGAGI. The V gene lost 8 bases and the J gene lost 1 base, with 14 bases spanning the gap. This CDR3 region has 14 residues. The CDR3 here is CASGTQGTQETQYF. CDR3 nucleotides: TGTGCCAGCGGTACTCAGGGCACCCAAGAGACCCAGTACTTC.

This CDR3 reads CASGGWDPPREQYF. In DNA, the CDR3 is TGTGCCAGCGGGGGATGGGATCCACCGAGGGAGCAGTACTTC. The chain uses TRBV6-5 and TRBJ2-7; either TRBD1 or TRBD2 may fit D (5 bases each). This CDR3 spans 14 amino acids. V gave up 8 bases and J gave up 7 bases, with 21 bases separating them. The V gene's germline CDR1 is MNHEY and CDR2 SVGAGI.

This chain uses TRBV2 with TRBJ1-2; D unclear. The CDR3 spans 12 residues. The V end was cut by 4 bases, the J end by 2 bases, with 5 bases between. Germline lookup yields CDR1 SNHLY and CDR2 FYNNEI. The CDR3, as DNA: TGTGCCAGCAGTGGAGGAAACTATGGCTACACCTTC. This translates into CASSGGNYGYTF.

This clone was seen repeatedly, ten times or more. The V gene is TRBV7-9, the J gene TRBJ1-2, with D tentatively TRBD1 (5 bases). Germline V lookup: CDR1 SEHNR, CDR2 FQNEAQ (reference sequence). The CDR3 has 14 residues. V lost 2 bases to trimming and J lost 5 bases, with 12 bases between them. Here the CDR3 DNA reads TGTGCCAGCAGCTTACGGGCAGGGACTTATGGCTACACCTTC. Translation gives CASSLRAGTYGYTF. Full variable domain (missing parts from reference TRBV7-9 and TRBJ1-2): DTGVSQNPRHKITKRGQNVTFRCDPISEHNRLYWYRQTLGQGPEFLTYFQNEAQLEKSRLLSDRFSAERPKGSFSTLEIQRTEQGDSAMYLCASSLRAGTYGYTFGSGTRLTVV.

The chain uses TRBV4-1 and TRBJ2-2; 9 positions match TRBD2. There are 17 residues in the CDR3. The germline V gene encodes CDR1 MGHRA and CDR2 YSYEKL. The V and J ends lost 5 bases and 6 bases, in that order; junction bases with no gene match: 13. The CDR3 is CASSSGGGALKAGELFF. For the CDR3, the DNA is TGCGCCAGCAGCTCCGGCGGGGGGGCCCTTAAAGCCGGGGAGCTGTTTTTT.

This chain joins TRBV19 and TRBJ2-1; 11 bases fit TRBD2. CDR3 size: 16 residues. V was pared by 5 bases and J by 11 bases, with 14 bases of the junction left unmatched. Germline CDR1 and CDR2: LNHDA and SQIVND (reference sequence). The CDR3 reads CASSPRTSGGIEKQFF. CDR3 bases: TGTGCCAGTAGTCCCCGAACTAGCGGGGGAATTGAAAAGCAGTTCTTC.

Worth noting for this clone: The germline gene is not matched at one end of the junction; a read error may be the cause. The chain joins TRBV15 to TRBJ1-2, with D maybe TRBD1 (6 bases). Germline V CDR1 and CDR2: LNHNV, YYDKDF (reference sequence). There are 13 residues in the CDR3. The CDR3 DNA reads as TGTGCCACCAGCAACAGGGCTGAGTATGCCTACACCTTC. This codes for CATSNRAEYAYTF.

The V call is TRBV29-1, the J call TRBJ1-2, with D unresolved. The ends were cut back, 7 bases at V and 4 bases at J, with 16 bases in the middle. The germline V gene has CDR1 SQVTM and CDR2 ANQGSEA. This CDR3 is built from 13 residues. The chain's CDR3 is CSASGSFAYGYTF. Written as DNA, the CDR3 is TGCAGCGCTTCGGGATCTTTCGCCTATGGCTACACCTTC.

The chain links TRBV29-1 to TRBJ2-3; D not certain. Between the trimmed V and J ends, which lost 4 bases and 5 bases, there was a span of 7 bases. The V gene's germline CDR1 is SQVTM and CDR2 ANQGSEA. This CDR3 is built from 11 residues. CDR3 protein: CSVGRGDTQYF. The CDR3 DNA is TGCAGCGTTGGCCGTGGAGATACGCAGTATTTT.